The 27 T cell receptor beta chains listed next were all sequenced from one sample in a study of tumor and adjacent non-tumor tissue in lung cancer. TCRbeta libraries were built with three rounds of nested PCR, modified from ARM-PCR. TCRdb called the multiplex PCR reads again in MiXCR, with one record for every CDR3 protein. The sample records tens of thousands of distinct CDR3 sequences, 50% to 60% being singletons. This sample's RNA came from whole unsorted tissue. Sequenced: lung tumor tissue. Receptors were obtained from a middle-aged man with non-small cell lung cancer.

Note on this clonotype: It may be a read error: a sequence one base away is much more abundant. The chain employs TRBV7-8 and TRBJ1-5; D gene unclear. Germline V gene data show CDR1 as SGHVS and CDR2 as FQNEAQ. This CDR3 is built from 12 residues. DNA for the CDR3: TGTGCCAGCAGCTTAGAGGGTCAGCTCCAGCATTTT. Its protein is CASSLEGQLQHF.

This clonotype has more than one count but fewer than ten. The chain couples TRBV7-8 to TRBJ2-4; 12 bases fit TRBD1. Trimming took 3 bases from V and 1 from J; bases not matched to a gene: 10. The CDR3 is made up of 19 amino acids. The germline V gene has CDR1 SGHVS and CDR2 FQNEAQ. The CDR3: CASSLGRDRGLIAKNIQYF. The CDR3 coding sequence is TGTGCCAGCAGCTTGGGAAGGGACAGGGGGCTGATTGCCAAAAACATTCAGTACTTC.

Turning to this clonotype: The junction departs from the called germline gene at one end, perhaps through a read error. This chain links TRBV6-6 with TRBJ2-1; 11 bases fit TRBD1. Germline V gene sequence: CDR1 MNHNY, CDR2 SVGAGI (reference sequence). CDR3 length: 14 residues. CDR3 coding DNA: TGCACCAGCAGTTACGACGGACAGGGGGCCTCCCAGCTCTTC. Translated, it gives CTSSYDGQGASQLF.

In this sample, this clonotype turned up many times. Here the CDR3 reads CASSYLSPSGYNEQFF. CDR3 DNA sequence: TGTGCCAGCAGTTACTTATCGCCTAGCGGCTACAATGAGCAGTTCTTC. J is TRBJ2-1 and V is TRBV6-5; 7 positions agree with TRBD2. CDR3 length equals 16 residues. Trimming at V came to 1 base and at J to 3 bases, leaving 6 bases not matched to a gene. Per germline, CDR1 MNHEY and CDR2 SVGAGI.

As concerns this clonotype: A junction end diverges from the germline sequence, so it may reflect a read error. This sequence joins TRBV4-2 and TRBJ2-7; D unresolved. The CDR3 consists of 16 residues. Germline lookup yields CDR1 LGHNA and CDR2 YNFKEQ. CDR3 in DNA: TGTGCAAGCAGCCAAGATGAACTACCCAGCACCTACGGACAGTACTTC. It encodes CASSQDELPSTYGQYF.

In the case of this clonotype: Mismatch with germline at one junction end may stem from a read error. J is TRBJ1-1 and V is TRBV6-2 or TRBV6-3, with D possibly TRBD1 on 5 matching bases. This CDR3 has 15 residues. Germline V gene data show CDR1 as MNHEY and CDR2 as SVGEGT. The CDR3 DNA reads as TGTGCCAACAGGCCGGGGGGGGGAGCGAACAATGAAGCTTTCTTT. Translating gives CANRPGGGANNEAFF.

This clonotype appeared many times. The J gene is TRBJ2-2, the V gene TRBV6-5; 8 bases align to TRBD2. V shed 0 bases and J 6 bases; nucleotides not matched to a gene: 3. The CDR3 extends over 15 amino acids. CDR1 and CDR2 from the germline V gene are MNHEY and SVGAGI. The CDR3 DNA is TGTGCCAGCAGTTACTCAAGCGGGAGCGCCGGGGAGCTGTTTTTT. The encoded protein is CASSYSSGSAGELFF.

Concerning this clonotype itself: Given the absence of the conserved phenylalanine or tryptophan at the CDR3 end, a read error is likely. The DNA is omitted, as the CDR3 cannot be located on it reliably, and the CDR3 follows TCRdb's listing. The rearrangement joins TRBV12-3 or TRBV12-4 to TRBJ1-6. The CDR3 is 12 amino acids in total, end residues counted. CDR3: CASSLPNSPLRY.

The chain links TRBV29-1 to TRBJ1-4; 8 bases fit TRBD1. The CDR3 runs to 15 residues. CDR1 is SQVTM and CDR2 is ANQGSEA in the germline V gene. Trimming took 1 base from V and 7 from J; bases not matched to a gene: 8. CDR3 coding DNA: TGCAGCGTTGAAGTTCGGGACAGGAGGAGTGAAAAACTGTTTTTT. It specifies CSVEVRDRRSEKLFF.

This clonotype turned up a few times. This chain uses TRBV20-1 with TRBJ2-1; TRBD2 agrees at 14 bases. CDR3 size: 18 residues. V shed 1 base and J 2 bases; nucleotides not matched to a gene: 7. Germline CDR1 DFQATT, CDR2 SNEGSKA (reference sequence). This CDR3 is CSARARLAGGPAYNEQFF. Here the CDR3 DNA reads TGCAGTGCTAGAGCTCGACTAGCGGGGGGGCCAGCCTACAATGAGCAGTTCTTC.

In the case of this clonotype: A read error may be the cause here, since a much bigger clone is one base away. The chain joins TRBV5-5 to TRBJ2-3; D gene ambiguous. Germline CDR1 SGHKS, CDR2 YYEKEE (reference sequence). The CDR3 sequence is 15 residues long. In DNA, the CDR3 is TGTGCCAGCTGCTTCGTGACAAAGGTTCGGGATACGCAGTATTTT. Protein: CASCFVTKVRDTQYF. The full variable domain, its missing parts supplied by reference TRBV5-5 and TRBJ2-3, is DAGVTQSPTHLIKTRGQQVTLRCSPISGHKSVSWYQQVLGQGPQFIFQYYEKEERGRGNFPDRFSARQFPNYSSELNVNALLLGDSALYLCASCFVTKVRDTQYFGPGTRLTVL.

As to this clonotype: Because the CDR3 is missing its conserved closing phenylalanine or tryptophan, this is likely a read error. The chain carries TRBV11-2 and TRBJ2-5; D may be TRBD2 (6 bases). Germline assignment: CDR1 SGHAT and CDR2 FQNNGV. Trimming took 3 bases from V and 4 from J, leaving 15 bases between them. This CDR3 is built from 15 residues. CDR3 sequence (DNA): TGTGCCAGCAGCTTCACCTGGGAGGTAGCAGAGACCCAGTACTTA. Amino acids: CASSFTWEVAETQYL.

The chain employs TRBV11-1 and TRBJ2-1; 9 bases map to TRBD2. V lost 7 bases and J lost 8; bases outside the gene matches: 12. The CDR3 spans 15 residues. The germline V gene has CDR1 SGHAT and CDR2 FQDESV (reference sequence). The CDR3 loop reads CASNWGLARVDEQFF. The CDR3 DNA is TGTGCCAGCAACTGGGGACTAGCCAGGGTAGATGAGCAGTTCTTC.

This clonotype was counted only a few times. With a much larger clone just one base away, this may be a read error. The chain links TRBV12-3 or TRBV12-4 to TRBJ1-1; 8 bases map to TRBD1. V gave up 6 bases and J gave up 4 bases; unmatched junction bases: 7. The CDR3 has 14 residues. The CDR3 sequence: CASRLAGGSTEAFF. The CDR3 nucleotides are TGTGCCAGCAGGTTGGCAGGGGGCTCCACTGAAGCTTTCTTT.

Worth noting for this clonotype: A single base separates this from a much larger clone, so it may be a read error. The chain has TRBV10-3 and TRBJ2-5, with no clear D. The CDR3 has 14 residues. Germline V lookup: CDR1 ENHRY, CDR2 SYGVKD. DNA for the CDR3: TGTGCCATCAGTGAAGACACAGACCAAGGGACCCAGTACTTC. It translates to CAISEDTDQGTQYF.

V and J are TRBV11-3 and TRBJ2-3; tentatively, D is TRBD1 (6 bases). Trimming left V 5 bases short and J 4 bases short, with 16 bases between. This CDR3 is 15 amino acids long. The germline V gene has CDR1 SGHNT and CDR2 YENEEA. CDR3 protein: CASSAGQGRADTQYF. DNA of the CDR3: TGTGCCAGCAGCGCAGGGCAGGGGCGTGCAGATACGCAGTATTTT.

This clonotype was recorded at least ten times. The rearrangement joins TRBV6-1 to TRBJ2-7; 10 bases map to TRBD1. The V gene's germline CDR1 is MNHNS and CDR2 SASEGT. Losses at the gene ends were 4 bases for V and 3 bases for J; bases not matched to a gene: 3. CDR3 size: 14 residues. The CDR3 DNA reads as TGTGCCAGCAGTGTCGGACAGGGGGTCTACGAGCAGTACTTC. Its translation is CASSVGQGVYEQYF.

This clonotype showed up many times. The V and J genes are TRBV4-1 and TRBJ1-4; D is ambiguous. Trimming removed 2 bases at V and 4 bases at J, with 14 bases between. Per germline, CDR1 MGHRA and CDR2 YSYEKL. The CDR3 contains 16 residues. The chain's CDR3 is CASSQTRTLGNEKLFF. In DNA form, the CDR3 reads TGCGCCAGCAGCCAAACCCGGACCCTCGGTAATGAAAAACTGTTTTTT.

Concerning this clonotype itself: A much larger clone differs from this one at a single base, so this may be a read error. The chain is built from TRBV28 and TRBJ1-1; possibly TRBD1 for D (5 bases). Germline assignment: CDR1 MDHEN and CDR2 SYDVKM. The CDR3 consists of 11 residues. In nucleotides, the CDR3 is TGTGACAGCAGTTTCAAGGGGCGAGCTTTCTTT. It codes for CDSSFKGRAFF.

At least ten counts were recorded for this clonotype. The chain links TRBV4-1 to TRBJ2-1; TRBD1 is a possible D gene (5 bases). This CDR3 is built from 15 residues. V was trimmed by 1 base and J by 5 bases, leaving 12 bases between them. The germline CDR1 and CDR2 sequences are MGHRA and YSYEKL. CDR3 bases: TGCGCCAGCAGCCAAGGACAGATAAATAACAATGAGCAGTTCTTC. As protein: CASSQGQINNNEQFF.

As for this clonotype: At one end the junction does not follow the germline gene, possibly because of a read error. The chain employs TRBV4-1 and TRBJ2-7; D not certain. Germline loops: CDR1 MGHRA, CDR2 YSYEKL. CDR3 length: 16 amino acids. CDR3 DNA sequence: TGCGCCAGCACCCAAGACTCCGTGGGCAGCTCCTACGAGCAGTACTTC. It yields the protein CASTQDSVGSSYEQYF.

This clonotype was seen repeatedly, ten times or more. The V and J genes are TRBV12-3 or TRBV12-4 and TRBJ1-1, with no clear D. Trimming pared 4 bases from V and 4 bases from J, leaving 10 bases between. The CDR3 is made up of 13 amino acids. The chain's CDR3 is CASSWTPGTEAFF. DNA of the CDR3: TGTGCCAGCAGTTGGACCCCGGGCACTGAAGCTTTCTTT.

This clonotype has just one count. This could be a read error, since a much larger clone is one nucleotide away. V is TRBV28 and J is TRBJ1-4; D possibly corresponds to TRBD1 (6 bases). Per germline, CDR1 MDHEN and CDR2 SYDVKM. CDR3 length: 15 residues. V lost 6 bases and J 6 bases, leaving 17 bases between the germline ends. The CDR3 is CASSFTGLGYEKLFF. The CDR3 DNA follows: TGTGCCAGCAGCTTCACAGGGCTGGGGTATGAAAAACTGTTTTTT. Complete variable domain (other parts from reference TRBV28 and TRBJ1-4): DVKVTQSSRYLVKRTGEKVFLECVQDMDHENMFWYRQDPGLGLRLIYFSYDVKMKEKGDIPEGYSVSREKKERFSLILESASTNQTSMYLCASSFTGLGYEKLFFGSGTQLSVL.

This clonotype has just one count. Germline is not matched at one junction end, which may reflect a read error. The chain links TRBV29-1 to TRBJ2-1; TRBD1 is a possible D gene (5 bases). Germline V gene lookup returns CDR1 SQVTM and CDR2 ANQGSEA. The CDR3 covers 12 residues. The CDR3 reads CGVVGQHNEQFF. The CDR3 coding sequence is TGCGGCGTAGTGGGGCAGCACAATGAGCAGTTCTTC.

V gene TRBV13 combines with J gene TRBJ2-2; TRBD1 agrees at 7 bases. The CDR3 has 13 amino acids. V was clipped by 6 bases and J by 7 bases; unmatched bases: 5. Germline assignment: CDR1 PRHDT and CDR2 FYEKMQ (reference sequence). The CDR3 nucleotides are TGTGCCAGCAGGGACAGGAACGTCGGGGAGCTGTTTTTT. It translates to CASRDRNVGELFF.

With respect to this clonotype: This may come from a read error, since a much larger clone is one base off. The gene calls are TRBV5-4 and TRBJ1-1, with a possible D match to TRBD1 (6 bases). The germline V and J ends were trimmed by 5 bases and 1 base, with 15 bases remaining between them. Germline V CDR1 and CDR2: SGHNT, YYREEE (reference sequence). This CDR3 is 15 amino acids long. The CDR3 loop reads CASRAVSGANTEAFF. The DNA for the CDR3 is TGTGCCAGCAGGGCCGTATCAGGGGCGAACACTGAAGCTTTCTTT.

Comments on this clonotype: The final CDR3 position lacks the conserved phenylalanine or tryptophan, pointing to a likely read error. This rearrangement joins TRBV10-2 to TRBJ2-5; a possible D gene is TRBD1 (5 bases). This CDR3 has 14 residues. Germline CDR1 WSHSY, CDR2 SAAADI. The CDR3 sequence: CARSEFQGGETQYL. In DNA, the CDR3 is TGCGCCAGGAGTGAGTTTCAGGGCGGCGAGACCCAGTACCTC.